This entry is about one T cell receptor beta chain. Its antigen remains undetermined. No base-level quality is on record; no much larger clone is a single base apart. The data were taken from a study of cytomegalovirus exposure and HLA in healthy donors (dated by TCRdb to about 2017). At the level of the whole study: An earlier analysis of 587 of the donors reported about 280 Gb of sequence data and 117 million unique TCR beta sequences obtained from around 170 million T cells. Roughly 300 gigabases of sequencing data and approximately 92 million unique TCR sequences made up an early release that covered under 750 HLA-typed donors. The genetic ancestry cluster associated with self-reported Caucasian donors included roughly 84% of the approximately 400 genotyped donors. The study aimed to test whether cataloging public T cell receptors could reveal signatures of past pathogen exposure. Using immunosequencing, the study profiled T cell repertoires from around 670 subjects and related those repertoires to cytomegalovirus serostatus. In addition to the first cohort of hundreds of subjects, a separate validation cohort of approximately 130 different subjects was used. To predict cytomegalovirus infection status, the study brought together high-throughput TCR immunosequencing, statistical association of individual TCRs with disease status, and machine learning. To study patterns of TCR occurrence, a later analysis re-analyzed previously published TCR beta repertoires from hundreds of donors and added high-resolution HLA genotyping. Rather than using new phenotypic data, the later analysis identified candidate immune exposures from TCR beta sequences and from how often those sequences occurred across donors. In an earlier analysis of 500 to 650 of the donors, high-throughput TCR beta sequencing was used to judge whether each TCR beta V gene segment behaved as functional or pseudogenic. Donor age, sex, ethnicity and CMV serostatus were compiled alongside the repertoire data. A later genetic analysis took genome-wide SNP genotypes for about three fifths of the roughly 700 donors and used that subset as a discovery cohort. Every discovery cohort repertoire had been produced on one sequencing platform. HLA typing covered class I and class II loci at four-digit resolution. The number of donors typed differed by locus, with 629-630 for A, B, C, DRB1 and DQB1, 522 for DQA1, 606 for DPA1, and around 460 for DPB1. Roughly five DR-DQ haplotypes were treated as single units for association and clustering because of strong linkage in the cohort. Across approximately 420 genotyped donors of the cohort, an average of about 250,000 unique TCR beta nucleotide sequences per donor were sequenced, and 15% to 20% of those sequences were non-productive. Overall study results and their limits: In vitro tests confirmed that a few of the cytomegalovirus-associated TCR beta chains recognize cytomegalovirus antigens. A later genetic analysis associated a missense DCLRE1C variant with V-gene and J-gene trimming of TCR beta chains, and an independent cohort replicated the association. A later analysis associated approximately 17,000 TCR beta sequences with specific HLA alleles at a false discovery rate of 0.05. In an earlier analysis of about 540 of the donors, most TCR beta V segments were observed in productive rearrangements about 87% or about 30% of the time, broadly matching IMGT annotations. A total of fewer than 200 TCR beta chains were listed by the study as associated with cytomegalovirus. The only immune exposure information available for the cohort was CMV serostatus. The sequencing pipeline was judged likely to have produced a cluster of highly shared sequence variants as a technical artifact. Because HLA typing was unavailable for some donors at each locus, only the typed subset was used in association tests. According to a later analysis, TCR association rates differed among HLA loci, with DRB1 alleles showing the most associated TCRs and HLA-C alleles showing the fewest. A further reported finding was that TCR beta sequences accurately predicted the HLA-A and HLA-B alleles for most subjects in the first cohort. Because counts were too low, seventeen rarely observed V segments, including chromosome 9 orphons, were excluded from the earlier analysis of around 640 of the donors. Linkage disequilibrium might explain the correlated functional status among segregating V segments, but an unknown experimental factor could not be excluded. This cohort had only TCR beta chains sequenced, and the lack of alpha or paired-chain data limited which features could be detected. Because the 87-base-pair reads could not distinguish some IMGT-functional V segments, including TRBV6-2 and TRBV6-3, those segments were excluded. According to a later genetic analysis, donors in an Asian-associated ancestry cluster had fewer N-insertions in productive TCRs than the approximately 610-donor mean. In a later analysis, several top co-occurrence clusters were reported to appear linked to parvovirus B19, influenza, CMV and Epstein-Barr virus. When HLA alleles, especially DR and DQ, strongly co-occurred, TCR associations were difficult to assign to individual alleles. A later analysis found that most CMV-associated TCR beta chains appeared HLA-restricted, with HLA associations seemingly driven largely by CMV exposure. Sequencing depth was assumed to be roughly uniform across donors in the presence/absence analyses, though that assumption may not hold. In a later analysis, HLA-associated TCR beta chains showed more clonal expansion and lower generation probabilities than non-associated chains that were equally common. In both the original and validation cohorts, the classifier was reported to diagnose cytomegalovirus status with high specificity and sensitivity. The authors suggested that the approach could potentially be extended to other disease states and immunological phenotypes. Across donors, most TCR sequences were observed very rarely, whereas some public TCRs were present in many individuals.

From its cysteine to its phenylalanine, the CDR3 spans 14 amino acids. Just CDR3 DNA is preserved here, 42 bases in frame from base 1. From V the trimming removes 4 bases and from J it removes 2 bases, while the gene matches leave 6 bases of the junction unaccounted for. The germline V gene (reference sequence) provides CDR1 SGHNT and CDR2 YYREEE. The cohort was made up of 666 healthy bone marrow donors. All cohort members were sampled while nominally healthy, although unrecorded immune exposures were likely present. The donor was CMV seropositive and was included in the group of some 290 seropositive cohort members. Each donor provided a peripheral blood sample, and peripheral blood mononuclear cells were used for TCR beta sequencing. Genomic DNA was extracted from the blood cell samples with the Qiagen DNeasy Blood Extraction Kit. Receptor amplification or capture employed the immunoSEQ multiplex PCR assay. For the multiplex PCR, a mixture combining 60 forward primers for TCR Vbeta segments and 13 reverse primers for TCR Jbeta segments was used. A multiplex PCR assay on genomic DNA amplified the CDR3 region of rearranged TCR beta genes. On the Illumina HiSeq System, the amplified TCR beta libraries were sequenced as 87-base-pair reads. The authors' analysis ran thus. A later analysis counted about 82 million unique TCR beta chains across the 666 repertoires, and some 11 million of these chains were shared by at least two donors. A nearest-neighbor algorithm error-corrected the raw reads and collapsed the reads into unique sequences, merging closely related sequences to remove PCR and sequencing errors. To assign V, D and J gene segments, CDR3 sequences were aligned to IMGT reference sequences. Each retained sequence needed at least a six-nucleotide match to both a V gene segment and a J gene segment. Rearrangements were called productive when the CDR3 lacked stop codons and stayed in frame with V and J; all others were non-productive. Following IMGT convention, CDR3 was defined as the stretch from the second conserved V-encoded cysteine to the conserved J-encoded phenylalanine. Sequences without an unambiguous match to a single V gene segment were excluded from the earlier analysis of several hundred of the donors. An earlier analysis of several hundred of the donors called V segments functional above 56.7% productive rearrangements and segregating when the between-donor standard deviation exceeded 5%. A statistical classification framework was developed to diagnose cytomegalovirus status using the catalog of TCR beta chain sequences. V and J gene assignment, in a later analysis, came from comparing TCR nucleotide sequences with IMGT/GENE-DB human TR gene sequences. A later analysis assigned CDR3 sequences and most-parsimonious VDJ recombination scenarios with the TCRdist pipeline. In a later analysis, every TCR beta chain was defined by the combination of its CDR3 amino acid sequence and its V-gene family, and reads without a unique V-gene family were dropped. In a later analysis, some 600 highly shared, low-generation-probability nucleotide sequences were removed to address suspected cross-contamination and a sequencing artifact. A later analysis calculated a clonal expansion index for each public chain from normalized within-repertoire ranks of inferred template counts. In a later analysis, generation probabilities were computed using a VDJ recombination model fitted to out-of-frame rearrangements, and the results were checked against IGoR. A later analysis scored TCR-TCR, TCR-HLA and TCR-CMV co-occurrence with hypergeometric tests, applying a repertoire-size bias correction to TCR pairs. To estimate false discovery rates, a later analysis permuted the HLA or CMV assignments 20 times. In a later analysis, co-occurring TCRs were grouped using DBSCAN, and TCRdist sequence similarity was added for clustering within HLA-allele-positive subsets. For co-occurrence clustering, repertoires with fewer than 30,000 or more than 120,000 public chains were excluded, along with five or six repertoires with anomalous nucleotide sharing. This immuneACCESS table, as held by TCRdb, lists in-frame sequences with V and J called but not all clones. Of the missing ones, under half trace to an unresolved V gene in checked studies; the others have no known cause. V and J calls and clone size are given by that table; D and trimming were obtained from the DNA. Present in this sample are some 170,000 clones, about four fifths of which were seen just once. The top ten clonotypes cover approximately 7% of the sample.

The rearrangement combines TRBV5-4 with TRBJ2-7; 7 bases in the middle match TRBD1. The sample comprised PBMCs. The sequence derives from a woman under 40 in good health and CMV-seropositive. Read as DNA, the sequence is TGTGCCAGCAGCCCGGGACAGTCAACCTACGAGCAGTACTTC. Translated, this gives CASSPGQSTYEQYF.